This is a list of T cell receptor beta chains from one sample in a study of T cells after yellow fever vaccination. A single record per CDR3 protein comes from TCRdb applying MiXCR to the 5' RACE reads. The repertoire consists of roughly 520,000 distinct CDR3 sequences, with 20% to 25% occurring once and the leading ten covering roughly a sixth. The specimen was PBMCs, collected around 3 weeks after the first yellow fever vaccination. The receptor set was obtained from a man between 18 and 35 years old who received the YFV17D yellow fever vaccine. The CDR3 runs from the conserved cysteine through the conserved F or W. The D gene is left open where the match is weak. Clone size is given for some rows only: seen once, a few or many times, or a class if the clone is expanded.

cdr3_aa: CASSSGLASNEQFF; cdr3_nt: TGTGCCAGCAGCTCTGGACTAGCCTCCAATGAGCAGTTCTTC; clone_size: few; j_call: TRBJ2-1; d_call: TRBD2; v_call: TRBV7-3
cdr3_aa: CASGQGARGYTF; cdr3_nt: TGTGCCAGCGGTCAGGGGGCGCGCGGCTACACCTTC; clone_size: -; j_call: TRBJ1-2; d_call: TRBD1; v_call: TRBV4-2
cdr3_aa: CASSLDVAPYYEQYF; cdr3_nt: TGTGCCAGCAGCTTAGATGTTGCCCCGTACTACGAGCAGTACTTC; clone_size: -; j_call: TRBJ2-7; d_call: -; v_call: TRBV11-3
cdr3_aa: CSVDLSGRMNTEAFF; cdr3_nt: TGCAGCGTTGATCTGTCAGGGCGTATGAACACTGAAGCTTTCTTT; clone_size: few; j_call: TRBJ1-1; d_call: -; v_call: TRBV29-1
cdr3_aa: CASSYSSRDRVGYTF; cdr3_nt: TGTGCCAGCAGTTACTCGAGCCGGGACAGGGTTGGCTACACCTTC; clone_size: few; j_call: TRBJ1-2; d_call: TRBD1; v_call: TRBV6-5
cdr3_aa: CASSQELTVLDTQYF; cdr3_nt: TGTGCCAGCAGCCAAGAACTCACCGTTCTAGATACGCAGTATTTT; clone_size: few; j_call: TRBJ2-3; d_call: -; v_call: TRBV3-1
cdr3_aa: CASSLGSVKNIQYF; cdr3_nt: TGTGCCAGCAGTTTGGGTTCGGTCAAAAACATTCAGTACTTC; clone_size: many; j_call: TRBJ2-4; d_call: -; v_call: TRBV12-3/TRBV12-4
cdr3_aa: CSARKGSYNEQFF; cdr3_nt: TGCAGTGCTAGAAAGGGCAGCTACAATGAGCAGTTCTTC; clone_size: few; j_call: TRBJ2-1; d_call: -; v_call: TRBV20-1
cdr3_aa: CASSLGHYSNQPQHF; cdr3_nt: TGTGCCAGCAGCTTAGGTCACTATAGCAATCAGCCCCAGCATTTT; clone_size: -; j_call: TRBJ1-5; d_call: -; v_call: TRBV7-2
cdr3_aa: CASSPENTRGYEQYF; cdr3_nt: TGCGCCAGCAGCCCTGAAAATACCAGGGGCTACGAGCAGTACTTC; clone_size: few; j_call: TRBJ2-7; d_call: -; v_call: TRBV4-1
cdr3_aa: CASSFETPNYGYTF; cdr3_nt: TGCGCCAGCAGCTTTGAGACTCCTAACTATGGCTACACCTTC; clone_size: few; j_call: TRBJ1-2; d_call: -; v_call: TRBV5-1
cdr3_aa: CASSFSFHSTDTQYF; cdr3_nt: TGTGCCAGCAGTTTCTCGTTTCATTCGACAGATACGCAGTATTTT; clone_size: -; j_call: TRBJ2-3; d_call: -; v_call: TRBV12-3/TRBV12-4
cdr3_aa: CASSLGDKTYEQYF; cdr3_nt: TGTGCCAGCAGCTTAGGTGACAAAACCTACGAGCAGTACTTC; clone_size: few; j_call: TRBJ2-7; d_call: -; v_call: TRBV11-3
cdr3_aa: CSASLPGLAVFDEQFF; cdr3_nt: TGCAGTGCTAGTCTTCCGGGACTAGCTGTTTTCGATGAGCAGTTCTTC; clone_size: few; j_call: TRBJ2-1; d_call: TRBD2; v_call: TRBV20-1
cdr3_aa: CASSPGGEITGELFF; cdr3_nt: TGTGCCAGCAGCCCCGGGGGAGAGATCACCGGGGAGCTGTTTTTT; clone_size: -; j_call: TRBJ2-2; d_call: -; v_call: TRBV11-1
cdr3_aa: CSARTRTGDGYTF; cdr3_nt: TGCAGTGCTAGAACTCGCACAGGGGATGGCTACACCTTC; clone_size: -; j_call: TRBJ1-2; d_call: TRBD1; v_call: TRBV20-1
cdr3_aa: CASSSQQGSGVEAFF; cdr3_nt: TGCGCCAGCAGCTCTCAACAGGGTTCGGGTGTTGAAGCTTTCTTT; clone_size: once; j_call: TRBJ1-1; d_call: -; v_call: TRBV5-1
cdr3_aa: CAISSASGGTEAFF; cdr3_nt: TGTGCCATCAGCTCCGCCAGTGGGGGCACTGAAGCTTTCTTT; clone_size: few; j_call: TRBJ1-1; d_call: -; v_call: TRBV10-3
cdr3_aa: CASDTGTSIYEQFF; cdr3_nt: TGTGCCAGTGATACCGGGACTAGTATCTATGAGCAGTTCTTC; clone_size: few; j_call: TRBJ2-1; d_call: TRBD2; v_call: TRBV19
cdr3_aa: CASSYWGSGEQYF; cdr3_nt: TGTGCCAGCAGTTACTGGGGCTCTGGGGAGCAGTACTTC; clone_size: -; j_call: TRBJ2-7; d_call: -; v_call: TRBV6-2/TRBV6-3
cdr3_aa: CASSFAGPNTEAFF; cdr3_nt: TGTGCCAGCAGTTTTGCAGGGCCGAACACTGAAGCTTTCTTT; clone_size: -; j_call: TRBJ1-1; d_call: -; v_call: TRBV12-3/TRBV12-4
cdr3_aa: CASSPGPGQGTNEQFF; cdr3_nt: TGTGCCAGCTCACCGGGGCCGGGACAGGGTACCAATGAGCAGTTCTTC; clone_size: -; j_call: TRBJ2-1; d_call: TRBD1; v_call: TRBV18
cdr3_aa: CASVRVAEAGKLFF; cdr3_nt: TGTGCCAGCGTCCGGGTCGCAGAGGCGGGAAAACTGTTTTTT; clone_size: many; j_call: TRBJ1-4; d_call: -; v_call: TRBV5-4
cdr3_aa: CAIRKGNEQFF; cdr3_nt: TGTGCCATCAGAAAGGGGAATGAGCAGTTCTTC; clone_size: -; j_call: TRBJ2-1; d_call: -; v_call: TRBV10-3
cdr3_aa: CASSPRLNYGYTF; cdr3_nt: TGTGCCAGCAGTCCCAGGTTGAACTATGGCTACACCTTC; clone_size: -; j_call: TRBJ1-2; d_call: -; v_call: TRBV27
cdr3_aa: CASSLQGLSNNEQFF; cdr3_nt: TGCGCCAGCAGCCTACAGGGGTTGTCCAACAATGAGCAGTTCTTC; clone_size: many; j_call: TRBJ2-1; d_call: TRBD1; v_call: TRBV5-1
cdr3_aa: CASSLRPVYEQFF; cdr3_nt: TGTGCCAGCAGCTTAAGACCTGTCTATGAGCAGTTCTTC; clone_size: few; j_call: TRBJ2-1; d_call: -; v_call: TRBV11-2
cdr3_aa: CASSTDGGGGTEAFF; cdr3_nt: TGTGCCAGCAGCACCGACGGTGGGGGGGGCACTGAAGCTTTCTTT; clone_size: -; j_call: TRBJ1-1; d_call: -; v_call: TRBV5-5
cdr3_aa: CASSLTGPDTQYF; cdr3_nt: TGCGCCAGCAGCTTGACGGGTCCAGATACGCAGTATTTT; clone_size: many; j_call: TRBJ2-3; d_call: -; v_call: TRBV5-1
cdr3_aa: CASSPEGQGVGPYNEQFF; cdr3_nt: TGTGCCAGCTCACCTGAGGGACAGGGAGTAGGCCCCTACAATGAGCAGTTCTTC; clone_size: -; j_call: TRBJ2-1; d_call: TRBD1; v_call: TRBV18
cdr3_aa: CASRDISYNEQFF; cdr3_nt: TGCGCCAGCAGAGATATCTCCTACAATGAGCAGTTCTTC; clone_size: few; j_call: TRBJ2-1; d_call: -; v_call: TRBV5-1
cdr3_aa: CSARARRDANYGYTF; cdr3_nt: TGCAGTGCTAGAGCGCGCAGGGACGCTAACTATGGCTACACCTTC; clone_size: few; j_call: TRBJ1-2; d_call: -; v_call: TRBV20-1
cdr3_aa: CASSQGFTEAFF; cdr3_nt: TGTGCCAGCAGCCAGGGGTTCACTGAAGCTTTCTTT; clone_size: many; j_call: TRBJ1-1; d_call: -; v_call: TRBV3-1
cdr3_aa: CASSSSYGQALSYGYTF; cdr3_nt: TGCGCCAGCAGCTCTTCATACGGACAAGCTTTGAGTTATGGCTACACCTTC; clone_size: many; j_call: TRBJ1-2; d_call: -; v_call: TRBV5-1
cdr3_aa: CSALSSGDEQFF; cdr3_nt: TGCAGTGCGCTATCATCGGGAGATGAGCAGTTCTTC; clone_size: few; j_call: TRBJ2-1; d_call: -; v_call: TRBV20-1
cdr3_aa: CASSFSSGEQYF; cdr3_nt: TGTGCCAGCAGCTTTTCTTCTGGGGAGCAGTACTTC; clone_size: few; j_call: TRBJ2-7; d_call: -; v_call: TRBV5-4
cdr3_aa: CSARRAGSETQYF; cdr3_nt: TGCAGTGCGAGGAGGGCAGGCTCAGAGACCCAGTACTTC; clone_size: few; j_call: TRBJ2-5; d_call: -; v_call: TRBV20-1
cdr3_aa: CASSQRGTETSTDTQYF; cdr3_nt: TGTGCCAGCAGCCAACGCGGGACAGAGACTAGCACAGATACGCAGTATTTT; clone_size: -; j_call: TRBJ2-3; d_call: -; v_call: TRBV12-3/TRBV12-4
cdr3_aa: CASSLELAGGNTQYF; cdr3_nt: TGTGCCAGCAGCTTAGAGCTAGCGGGGGGAAATACGCAGTATTTT; clone_size: few; j_call: TRBJ2-3; d_call: TRBD2; v_call: TRBV7-2
cdr3_aa: CASSSPELGPETQYF; cdr3_nt: TGTGCCAGCAGCTCCCCTGAGTTGGGCCCAGAGACCCAGTACTTC; clone_size: -; j_call: TRBJ2-5; d_call: -; v_call: TRBV11-3
cdr3_aa: CASSERSGFTEAFF; cdr3_nt: TGTGCCAGCAGTGAAAGGTCAGGGTTTACTGAAGCTTTCTTT; clone_size: few; j_call: TRBJ1-1; d_call: -; v_call: TRBV6-1
cdr3_aa: CSVRAYEQYF; cdr3_nt: TGCAGTGTTCGAGCCTACGAGCAGTACTTC; clone_size: few; j_call: TRBJ2-7; d_call: -; v_call: TRBV20-1
cdr3_aa: CASSGAAQGTDTQYF; cdr3_nt: TGTGCCAGCAGCGGGGCGGCTCAGGGAACAGATACGCAGTATTTT; clone_size: -; j_call: TRBJ2-3; d_call: -; v_call: TRBV28
cdr3_aa: CASSLGNYRVKGNTIYF; cdr3_nt: TGTGCCAGCAGCTTAGGCAACTACCGGGTTAAAGGAAACACCATATATTTT; clone_size: many; j_call: TRBJ1-3; d_call: -; v_call: TRBV7-8
cdr3_aa: CASSRIGDRGRGANVLTF; cdr3_nt: TGTGCCAGCAGCCGAATCGGTGACAGGGGGCGCGGGGCCAACGTCCTGACTTTC; clone_size: few; j_call: TRBJ2-6; d_call: TRBD1; v_call: TRBV13
cdr3_aa: CASSLGGTTLGYGYTF; cdr3_nt: TGTGCCAGCAGCTTAGGGGGGACCACGCTAGGCTATGGCTACACCTTC; clone_size: -; j_call: TRBJ1-2; d_call: -; v_call: TRBV7-2
cdr3_aa: CASSPGATEETQYF; cdr3_nt: TGCGCCAGCAGCCCCGGGGCGACAGAAGAGACCCAGTACTTC; clone_size: few; j_call: TRBJ2-5; d_call: -; v_call: TRBV5-1
cdr3_aa: CASSLQGTSEETQYF; cdr3_nt: TGTGCCAGCAGCTTACAGGGTACTAGCGAGGAGACCCAGTACTTC; clone_size: -; j_call: TRBJ2-5; d_call: TRBD2; v_call: TRBV7-2
cdr3_aa: CASSHNRVESGELFF; cdr3_nt: TGTGCCAGCAGCCACAACAGGGTTGAGTCCGGGGAGCTGTTTTTT; clone_size: -; j_call: TRBJ2-2; d_call: -; v_call: TRBV7-2
cdr3_aa: CASHRTDTQYF; cdr3_nt: TGTGCCAGCCATCGCACAGATACGCAGTATTTT; clone_size: -; j_call: TRBJ2-3; d_call: -; v_call: TRBV2
cdr3_aa: CASSLFDRNYGYTF; cdr3_nt: TGTGCCAGCAGCTTATTCGACCGGAACTATGGCTACACCTTC; clone_size: few; j_call: TRBJ1-2; d_call: -; v_call: TRBV7-2
cdr3_aa: CSALPRTGSIDTQYF; cdr3_nt: TGCAGTGCCCTTCCCCGGACAGGGAGTATAGATACGCAGTATTTT; clone_size: -; j_call: TRBJ2-3; d_call: TRBD1; v_call: TRBV20-1